The rows below give T cell receptor beta chains drawn from one sample of a study of T cell repertoires in cytomegalovirus infection. TCRdb called the reads again in MiXCR, with one record for every CDR3 protein. The profile shows about 530,000 distinct CDR3 sequences, around 27% of them singletons. The sample consisted of PBMCs. These receptors were obtained from a human donor in good health (CMV status not recorded). Some clones in this sample may be carry-over from other donors' samples. The CDR3 runs from the conserved cysteine through the conserved F or W. Fields, in order: J gene, V gene, D gene, clone size, CDR3 protein, CDR3 DNA. A D gene is named only where the DNA matches it firmly. Rows give clone size only sometimes, using once, few, many, or a class for an expanded clone.

TRBJ2-3 | TRBV30 | NA | NA | CAWMTGSTDTQYF | TGTGCCTGGATGACAGGTTCCACAGATACGCAGTATTTT
TRBJ2-1 | TRBV3-1 | TRBD2 | NA | CASSLGLARGSEQFF | TGTGCCAGCAGCTTGGGACTAGCGAGGGGGAGTGAGCAGTTCTTC
TRBJ2-5 | TRBV2 | NA | NA | CASNWSGQETQYF | TGTGCCAGCAATTGGAGCGGCCAAGAGACCCAGTACTTC
TRBJ1-1 | TRBV12-3/TRBV12-4 | NA | many | CASIKGVVTEAFF | TGTGCCAGCATAAAGGGGGTTGTAACTGAAGCTTTCTTT
TRBJ2-7 | TRBV7-2 | TRBD2 | many | CASSLGSGSGYEQYF | TGTGCCAGCAGCTTAGGTAGCGGGAGTGGCTACGAGCAGTACTTC
TRBJ2-5 | TRBV10-3 | NA | many | CAISDREETQYF | TGTGCCATCAGTGACAGGGAAGAGACCCAGTACTTC
TRBJ2-2 | TRBV29-1 | TRBD2 | few | CSVEGLAGVSGELFF | TGCAGCGTTGAGGGACTAGCGGGAGTGAGCGGGGAGCTGTTTTTT
TRBJ1-1 | TRBV6-5 | NA | NA | CASSYSPGPNTEAFF | TGTGCCAGCAGTTACTCGCCGGGACCGAACACTGAAGCTTTCTTT
TRBJ2-2 | TRBV5-4 | NA | NA | CASSMVGPHTGELFF | TGTGCCAGCAGCATGGTTGGGCCGCACACCGGGGAGCTGTTTTTT
TRBJ2-5 | TRBV9 | TRBD2 | NA | CASSVVRREVETQYF | TGTGCCAGCAGCGTGGTTCGGCGGGAGGTTGAGACCCAGTACTTC
TRBJ2-7 | TRBV6-2/TRBV6-3 | NA | NA | CASSYSGIYEQYF | TGTGCCAGCAGTTACTCCGGGATCTACGAGCAGTACTTC
TRBJ2-7 | TRBV3-1 | NA | few | CASSLQLSGDEQYF | TGTGCCAGCAGCCTACAACTCTCCGGGGACGAGCAGTACTTC
TRBJ2-2 | TRBV7-6 | NA | NA | CASSPPVSGELFF | TGTGCCAGCAGCCCACCGGTTTCCGGGGAGCTGTTTTTT
TRBJ1-1 | TRBV20-1 | TRBD1 | NA | CSARDRRNTEAFF | TGCAGTGCTAGGGACAGGAGGAACACTGAAGCTTTCTTT
TRBJ1-5 | TRBV28 | NA | NA | CASSFIYSFAEKGNQPQHF | TGTGCCAGCAGTTTCATCTACTCGTTCGCAGAAAAGGGCAATCAGCCCCAGCATTTT
TRBJ2-5 | TRBV10-2 | TRBD2 | NA | CATLGLAGHQETQYF | TGCGCCACCCTCGGACTAGCGGGACACCAAGAGACCCAGTACTTC
TRBJ1-1 | TRBV3-1 | NA | few | CASSYDVMNTEAFF | TGTGCCAGCAGCTACGACGTAATGAACACTGAAGCTTTCTTT
TRBJ1-2 | TRBV7-2 | TRBD1 | many | CASSLESGAGGAYGYTF | TGTGCCAGCAGCTTAGAGTCCGGGGCAGGGGGCGCCTATGGCTACACCTTC
TRBJ1-3 | TRBV9 | TRBD1 | NA | CASSVASGGAGNTIYF | TGTGCCAGCAGCGTAGCCTCAGGGGGAGCTGGAAACACCATATATTTT
TRBJ2-5 | TRBV11-2 | TRBD1 | NA | CASSLLVETGKEAQYF | TGTGCCAGCAGCTTATTGGTTGAGACAGGGAAGGAGGCCCAGTACTTC
TRBJ2-3 | TRBV12-3/TRBV12-4 | TRBD2 | NA | CASSSRLAGRTDTQYF | TGTGCCAGCAGTTCCAGACTAGCGGGCCGCACAGATACGCAGTATTTT
TRBJ2-7 | TRBV7-8 | TRBD2 | few | CASSPGAGVEYEQYF | TGTGCCAGCAGCCCAGGAGCGGGAGTAGAGTACGAGCAGTACTTC
TRBJ1-3 | TRBV7-9 | NA | NA | CASSLPDASSGNTIYF | TGTGCCAGCAGCTTACCGGACGCCAGCTCTGGAAACACCATATATTTT
TRBJ2-1 | TRBV25-1 | TRBD2 | NA | CASPSSAGAATYNEQFF | TGTGCCAGCCCTTCCTCAGCGGGAGCTGCAACCTACAATGAGCAGTTCTTC
TRBJ1-1 | TRBV6-2/TRBV6-3 | NA | NA | CASSRLQGWSTEAFF | TGTGCCAGCAGCCGGCTACAGGGCTGGAGCACTGAAGCTTTCTTT
TRBJ1-1 | TRBV19 | NA | NA | CASSIRAVRLMNTEAFF | TGTGCCAGTAGTATACGCGCCGTGAGGCTCATGAACACTGAAGCTTTCTTT
TRBJ1-1 | TRBV7-9 | TRBD1 | many | CASSHRGERTEAFF | TGTGCCAGCAGCCACAGGGGTGAGAGGACTGAAGCTTTCTTT
TRBJ2-3 | TRBV20-1 | NA | NA | CSALGPSSSTDTQYF | TGCAGTGCTTTAGGACCGAGTAGTAGCACAGATACGCAGTATTTT
TRBJ1-1 | TRBV28 | NA | NA | CASRDTEAFF | TGTGCCAGCAGGGACACTGAAGCTTTCTTT
TRBJ2-7 | TRBV4-1 | NA | NA | CASSQDSESGSVSSYEQYF | TGCGCCAGCAGCCAAGATTCGGAGTCAGGCAGCGTTAGCTCCTACGAGCAGTACTTC
TRBJ2-1 | TRBV7-8 | TRBD2 | many | CATTERETLDEQFF | TGTGCCACTACCGAGCGGGAGACGTTGGATGAGCAGTTCTTC
TRBJ2-3 | TRBV11-3 | NA | few | CASSLSGISGTDTQYF | TGTGCCAGCAGCTTATCCGGGATATCAGGCACAGATACGCAGTATTTT
TRBJ1-2 | TRBV11-3 | NA | NA | CASSLATPNYGYTF | TGTGCCAGCAGCTTGGCTACCCCTAACTATGGCTACACCTTC
TRBJ2-5 | TRBV5-1 | TRBD2 | few | CASSAGGLAGVETQYF | TGCGCCAGCAGCGCCGGGGGGCTAGCGGGAGTGGAGACCCAGTACTTC
TRBJ2-1 | TRBV20-1 | NA | NA | CSATENNNEQFF | TGCAGTGCTACGGAAAACAATAATGAGCAGTTCTTC
TRBJ1-1 | TRBV7-2 | NA | NA | CASSLAGGPLEAFF | TGTGCCAGCAGCTTAGCCGGGGGGCCGCTTGAAGCTTTCTTT
TRBJ2-1 | TRBV27 | TRBD2 | NA | CASTAGGPNEQFF | TGTGCCAGCACTGCGGGAGGGCCCAATGAGCAGTTCTTC
TRBJ1-1 | TRBV12-3/TRBV12-4 | NA | NA | CASTRDRPVDTEAFF | TGTGCCAGCACGCGGGACCGCCCCGTGGACACTGAAGCTTTCTTT
TRBJ1-1 | TRBV28 | NA | NA | CASSLTTTEAFF | TGTGCCAGCAGCCTGACAACGACTGAAGCTTTCTTT
TRBJ2-1 | TRBV5-1 | TRBD2 | NA | CASSPVGAGGPAGDEQFF | TGCGCCAGCAGCCCGGTGGGAGCGGGAGGGCCCGCGGGCGATGAGCAGTTCTTC
TRBJ2-7 | TRBV11-1 | NA | NA | CASSHGGGRAYEQYF | TGTGCCAGCAGCCATGGGGGAGGAAGAGCCTACGAGCAGTACTTC
TRBJ2-5 | TRBV5-1 | NA | NA | CASSRGVTTSQETQYF | TGCGCCAGCTCCCGCGGGGTTACGACTAGCCAAGAGACCCAGTACTTC
TRBJ2-3 | TRBV10-3 | TRBD1 | once | CAIRMGTGQDTQYF | TGTGCCATCAGAATGGGGACAGGCCAAGATACGCAGTATTTT
TRBJ2-7 | TRBV29-1 | NA | NA | CSVENLSYEQYF | TGCAGCGTTGAAAACCTTTCCTACGAGCAGTACTTC
TRBJ2-2 | TRBV19 | NA | NA | CASREGGLTGELFF | TGTGCCAGTAGAGAGGGGGGCCTGACCGGGGAGCTGTTTTTT
TRBJ2-4 | TRBV11-3 | NA | many | CASSAVGQGYKNIQYF | TGTGCCAGCAGCGCGGTAGGACAAGGATACAAAAACATTCAGTACTTC
TRBJ2-1 | TRBV10-3 | NA | few | CAISDSAEQFF | TGTGCCATCAGTGATAGCGCTGAGCAGTTCTTC
TRBJ2-5 | TRBV20-1 | NA | NA | CSATPGAQETQYF | TGCAGTGCCACACCGGGGGCCCAAGAGACCCAGTACTTC
TRBJ2-1 | TRBV29-1 | TRBD1 | NA | CSVRTGLRYNEQFF | TGCAGCGTTAGGACAGGGCTCAGATACAATGAGCAGTTCTTC
TRBJ1-2 | TRBV19 | TRBD1 | NA | CDSRGTERLYGYTF | TGTGACAGTAGGGGGACAGAGAGACTCTATGGCTACACCTTC
TRBJ1-5 | TRBV5-6 | NA | NA | CASSLAGISNQPQHF | TGTGCCAGCAGCTTGGCAGGGATTAGCAATCAGCCCCAGCATTTT
TRBJ1-5 | TRBV7-2 | NA | many | CASSLPPGLGTDQPQHF | TGTGCCAGCAGCTTACCTCCCGGTCTGGGGACGGATCAGCCCCAGCATTTT
TRBJ2-2 | TRBV7-2 | NA | NA | CASSSETASNTGELFF | TGTGCCAGCAGCTCAGAGACAGCCTCGAACACCGGGGAGCTGTTTTTT
TRBJ2-5 | TRBV11-2 | TRBD2 | NA | CASSLVRLADQETQYF | TGTGCCAGCAGCTTGGTTAGACTAGCGGACCAAGAGACCCAGTACTTC
TRBJ1-5 | TRBV6-1 | NA | many | CASSERRGLGNQPQHF | TGTGCCAGCAGTGAACGACGGGGGCTAGGGAATCAGCCCCAGCATTTT
TRBJ1-1 | TRBV20-1 | NA | few | CSASRQEKGLNTEAFF | TGCAGTGCTAGCCGACAGGAAAAAGGGTTGAACACTGAAGCTTTCTTT
TRBJ2-3 | TRBV7-2 | NA | few | CASSLYQLGMSTDTQYF | TGTGCCAGCAGCTTGTATCAACTAGGTATGAGCACAGATACGCAGTATTTT
TRBJ1-5 | TRBV11-2 | NA | NA | CASSLDRTQGGQPQHF | TGTGCCAGCAGCTTAGATCGAACCCAGGGAGGTCAGCCCCAGCATTTT
TRBJ1-1 | TRBV7-2 | NA | many | CASSDPHGRNTAFF | TGTGCCAGCAGCGACCCGCACGGCCGAAATACAGCTTTCTTT